The text below deals with one T cell receptor beta chain. Its antigen is as yet unknown. The sample belongs to a study of cytomegalovirus exposure and HLA in healthy donors. The CDR3 spans 12 residues. CDR1 is WNHNN and CDR2 is SYGVQD in the germline V gene (reference sequence). V was cut by 0 bases and J by 10 bases, with 6 bases left in between. Findings and limits, study-wide: According to reports, the classifier identified cytomegalovirus status with high specificity and sensitivity. TRBV6-2, TRBV6-3 and some other V segments were unresolvable in 87-base-pair reads.

The PCR used 60 Vbeta and 13 Jbeta primers. Method: immunoSEQ multiplex PCR; TCRdb's copy keeps in-frame clones and lacks some. This table has about 140,000 clones, 70% to 75% appearing once. This chain joins TRBV10-1 and TRBJ2-2, with D hard to call. Sequenced: PBMCs. The sequence came from a woman younger than 45 in good health and CMV-seronegative. Written as DNA, the CDR3 is TGCGCCAGCAGTGAGTCTGGAGTGGAGCTGTTTTTT. Its protein is CASSESGVELFF.